This T cell receptor beta chain was sequenced in a study of blood T cell repertoires in COVID-19. Whole-study context: Sources were T cells, B-cell-depleted T cells, or PBMCs; the material itself was cDNA or gDNA.

The CDR3 is made up of 17 amino acids. The V gene lost 2 bases and the J gene lost 2 bases, with 18 bases spanning the gap. Germline-derived CDR1 and CDR2 are ENHRY and SYGVKD. As originally analysed: Estimation of nucleated cell counts relied on the amplification of reference gene primers. The repertoire was sequenced with immunoSEQ multiplex PCR; TCRdb's copy has only in-frame clones and lacks some. V and J calls and clone size come straight from that table; D and trimming were deduced from the DNA. The sample has some 260,000 clones; approximately 90% are singletons. The sequence came from a man aged 35 to 55 who had recovered from COVID-19. The chain carries TRBV10-3 and TRBJ1-1, with D possibly matching TRBD1 (5 bases). The sequenced sample consisted of PBMCs or T cells enriched from blood (not recorded which). CDR3 residues: CAISEALPGVGNTEAFF. As DNA, the CDR3 is TGTGCCATCAGTGAGGCCCTCCCGGGGGTTGGAAACACTGAAGCTTTCTTT.